This is a list of T cell receptor beta chains from one sample in a study of cytomegalovirus exposure and HLA in healthy donors. TCRdb's copy holds only in-frame clones and misses some; the assay was immunoSEQ multiplex PCR. The profile covers over 250,000 clones, with approximately 86% appearing a single time and around 1% taken by the ten largest. The material sequenced was PBMCs. Receptor source: a woman in her late teens or twenties in good health and CMV-seronegative. Both conserved end residues are part of each CDR3. D genes are given only for firm matches. Some rows have no size entry. The others give once, few or many, or a class for an expanded clone.

V,D,size,J,CDR3,DNA
TRBV5-4,TRBD1,.,TRBJ2-3,CASSLRQGSTDTQYF,TGTGCCAGCAGCTTGCGACAGGGAAGCACAGATACGCAGTATTTT
TRBV9,TRBD1,.,TRBJ1-2,CASSVAPTARDSGYTF,TGTGCCAGCAGCGTAGCCCCAACCGCTCGGGACAGTGGCTACACCTTC
TRBV6-5,TRBD1,.,TRBJ1-1,CASRRQGDTEAFF,TGTGCCAGCCGGCGCCAGGGGGACACTGAAGCTTTCTTT
TRBV5-1,TRBD1,.,TRBJ1-1,CASSLAGQGHTEAFF,TGCGCCAGCAGCTTGGCCGGACAGGGACACACTGAAGCTTTCTTT
TRBV28,TRBD2,.,TRBJ2-7,CASKSGGSSYEQYF,TGTGCCAGCAAGAGTGGCGGGAGCTCCTACGAGCAGTACTTC
TRBV19,.,.,TRBJ1-1,CASSISAGNTEAFF,TGTGCCAGTAGTATTAGCGCGGGGAACACTGAAGCTTTCTTT
TRBV2,TRBD1,.,TRBJ2-6,CASSFIDRGPGANVLTF,TGTGCCAGCAGTTTCATCGACAGGGGGCCTGGGGCCAACGTCCTGACTTTC
TRBV11-3,TRBD2,.,TRBJ2-5,CASSLGASGSRRTQYF,TGTGCCAGCAGCTTAGGGGCTAGCGGGAGTAGGAGGACCCAGTACTTC
TRBV2,TRBD2,.,TRBJ2-1,CASHGTSDYNEQFF,TGTGCCAGCCACGGGACTAGCGACTACAATGAGCAGTTCTTC
TRBV5-4,TRBD2,once,TRBJ2-5,CASSPGLAGAQETQYF,TGTGCCAGCAGCCCTGGACTAGCGGGAGCCCAAGAGACCCAGTACTTC
TRBV4-1,.,once,TRBJ1-1,CASSLTTPPGGTEAFF,TGCGCCAGCAGCCTAACTACCCCCCCCGGGGGCACTGAAGCTTTCTTT
TRBV6-5,.,.,TRBJ1-1,CASSYSGEGNTEAFF,TGTGCCAGCAGTTACTCGGGGGAGGGAAACACTGAAGCTTTCTTT
TRBV5-1,.,once,TRBJ2-5,CASRTGATQETQYF,TGCGCCAGCAGGACGGGAGCCACGCAAGAGACCCAGTACTTC
TRBV27,TRBD2,.,TRBJ2-7,CASSLRLAGVPYEQYF,TGTGCCAGCAGTTTACGCCTAGCGGGGGTTCCCTACGAGCAGTACTTC
TRBV5-6,.,.,TRBJ1-3,CASSLYRFHSGNTIYF,TGTGCCAGCAGCTTGTACAGGTTCCACTCTGGAAACACCATATATTTT
TRBV5-1,.,.,TRBJ1-4,CASSLDPGTTNEKLFF,TGCGCCAGCAGCTTGGATCCGGGGACAACTAATGAAAAACTGTTTTTT
TRBV7-8,.,once,TRBJ1-1,CASSPGVMNTEAFF,TGTGCCAGCAGCCCCGGAGTCATGAACACTGAAGCTTTCTTT
TRBV6-6,.,.,TRBJ1-5,CASSYPPGVGNQPQHF,TGTGCCAGCAGTTACCCCCCCGGGGTAGGCAATCAGCCCCAGCATTTT
TRBV4-3,.,once,TRBJ2-7,CASSQDSYRRNEQYF,TGCGCCAGCAGCCAGGACAGTTATAGGAGGAACGAGCAGTACTTC
TRBV9,TRBD1,.,TRBJ1-2,CASSVSTGTFYGYTF,TGTGCCAGCAGCGTTTCGACAGGGACATTCTATGGCTACACCTTC
TRBV7-9,.,few,TRBJ2-3,CASSFGTDTQYF,TGTGCCAGCAGCTTCGGCACAGATACGCAGTATTTT
TRBV6-4,TRBD1,few,TRBJ1-1,CASRRDRNTEAFF,TGTGCCAGCAGAAGGGACAGGAACACTGAAGCTTTCTTT
TRBV11-2,TRBD1,.,TRBJ2-3,CASSDRGQGDTQYF,TGTGCCAGCAGCGATAGGGGACAGGGCGATACGCAGTATTTT
TRBV29-1,.,.,TRBJ2-7,CSGRFGQTYEQYF,TGCAGCGGCAGATTTGGACAGACCTACGAGCAGTACTTC
TRBV6-5,.,.,TRBJ2-3,CASSYLYRTDTQYF,TGTGCCAGCAGTTACTTATATCGCACAGATACGCAGTATTTT
TRBV14,.,.,TRBJ1-2,CASSQVCGPNYGYTF,TGTGCCAGCAGCCAAGTATGTGGGCCTAACTATGGCTACACCTTC
TRBV19,TRBD2,.,TRBJ2-7,CASSTGGISYEQYF,TGTGCCAGTAGTACCGGGGGGATATCCTACGAGCAGTACTTC
TRBV29-1,.,.,TRBJ1-2,CSVVIRGTKSGPVVGNYGYTF,TGCAGCGTTGTAATACGGGGAACTAAGTCAGGCCCAGTTGTGGGGAACTATGGCTACACCTTC
TRBV18,TRBD1,.,TRBJ2-3,CASSPRTGGFSTDTQYF,TGTGCCAGCTCACCAAGGACAGGGGGCTTCAGCACAGATACGCAGTATTTT
TRBV27,.,.,TRBJ1-5,CASSPLDRGGPQHF,TGTGCCAGCAGTCCCTTGGACCGGGGAGGACCCCAGCATTTT
TRBV27,TRBD1,few,TRBJ2-2,CASGWTGNTGELFF,TGTGCCAGCGGGTGGACAGGGAACACCGGGGAGCTGTTTTTT
TRBV5-1,.,.,TRBJ1-2,CASSMGQDYGYTF,TGCGCCAGCAGCATGGGCCAGGACTATGGCTACACCTTC
TRBV19,.,.,TRBJ2-7,CASSPTLLYEQYF,TGTGCCAGTAGTCCTACCCTCCTCTACGAGCAGTACTTC
TRBV18,TRBD2,.,TRBJ2-1,CASSPVNLAGGPSYNEQFF,TGTGCCAGCTCACCCGTTAACCTAGCGGGAGGGCCGTCCTACAATGAGCAGTTCTTC
TRBV2,.,.,TRBJ2-3,CASSEASRTDTQYF,TGTGCCAGCAGTGAAGCGAGTCGCACAGATACGCAGTATTTT
TRBV7-6,.,few,TRBJ1-1,CASSLGHSNTEAFF,TGTGCCAGCAGCTTGGGACACTCGAACACTGAAGCTTTCTTT
TRBV6-5,.,.,TRBJ2-3,CASSYRTITDTQYF,TGTGCCAGCAGTTACAGGACAATCACAGATACGCAGTATTTT
TRBV4-1,TRBD2,.,TRBJ2-7,CASSQEGGGTSGRERYYEQYF,TGCGCCAGCAGCCAAGAAGGGGGTGGGACTAGCGGGAGAGAACGGTACTACGAGCAGTACTTC
TRBV5-1,TRBD1,once,TRBJ1-4,CASSRGQGGPGEKLFF,TGCGCCAGCAGCAGGGGACAGGGCGGCCCCGGTGAAAAACTGTTTTTT
TRBV7-8,.,.,TRBJ1-1,CASSLRIGVEAFF,TGTGCCAGCAGCCTCAGAATCGGGGTGGAAGCTTTCTTT
TRBV30,.,.,TRBJ1-4,CAWSPRGAPAFRGKLFF,TGTGCCTGGAGTCCACGGGGGGCCCCTGCCTTTCGGGGGAAACTGTTTTTT